This entry is about one TCR beta chain. Its antigen has not been determined. No quality values exist for individual bases; no much larger clone is one base distant. Each collaborating institution followed its own protocols to collect whole blood in K2EDTA tubes. For TCRbeta analysis, collaborator samples were shipped as frozen whole blood, as isolated PBMCs, or as DNA extracted from either sample type. These data are taken from a study of blood T cell repertoires in COVID-19 (TCRdb year 2020). About the study as a whole: Samples covering the acute and convalescent phases of COVID-19 were provided by collaborators in the United States, Italy and Spain. The material from the prospective study consisted of cDNA or gDNA derived from T cells, B-cell-depleted T cells, or PBMCs. The dataset comprised deeply sampled blood TCRbeta repertoires from subjects exposed to, actively infected with, or recovered from COVID-19. The repertoires were made available in a free public database intended to serve as a resource for research on the immune response to SARS-CoV-2. Samples were obtained from the ongoing ImmuneRACE study (first 160 participants) and from approximately 1,200 subjects provided by 6 global collaborators. The sample metadata nearly always contained a de-identified subject ID, COVID-19 status, age in years and sex. Where HLA class I and class II types were available, the types were taken from metadata supplied by the sample provider, not from assay-based typing. Broad study findings and their caveats: How much clinical and demographic metadata was included differed by source and by participant, and the metadata was provided uncurated.

The germline V gene yields LGHNA for CDR1 and YNFKEQ for CDR2. The CDR3 holds 20 amino acids from the cysteine to the phenylalanine. The CDR3 DNA has 60 bases and is translated from base 1. V lost 3 bases and J lost 5 bases, and the count of bases not matched to a germline gene is 18. The immunoSEQ Assay, a bias-controlled multiplex PCR, was used to amplify TCRbeta CDR3 regions from genomic DNA. The study's processing was this. The number of nucleated cells in each sample was estimated from the amplification of reference gene primers within the assay. To quantify the absolute abundance of each unique TCRbeta CDR3 rearrangement, sequence reads were collapsed and filtered. Productive Simpson clonality was computed per sample as the square root of Simpson's diversity index over productive rearrangements. TCRdb re-hosts the immuneACCESS table, in-frame sequences only. Its copies lack some clones; in the studies checked, an unresolved V gene accounts for under half of them, and the cause for the rest is not known. V and J calls and clone size follow that table, whereas D and trimming were derived from the DNA. Present in this sample are about 110,000 clones, less than 75% of which were seen just once. The ten largest clones capture roughly 7.5% of the sample.

Sequences were obtained from peripheral blood. The sequence links TRBV4-2 to TRBJ2-5, with 13 central nucleotides matching TRBD2. The sequence derives from a woman aged 55 to 70 with acute or convalescent COVID-19. The CDR3 protein is CASSQSGTSGASVLWETQYF. The DNA is as follows: TGTGCCAGCAGCCAGTCCGGGACTAGCGGGGCGAGCGTCCTGTGGGAGACCCAGTACTTC.